The 24 T cell receptor beta chains in this list originate from one sample, sequenced in a study of neoadjuvant anti-PD-1 for oral cavity cancer. Time point of the sample: after neoadjuvant nivolumab, at surgical resection. Profiling relied on immunoSEQ multiplex PCR, and the TCRdb table lists in-frame clones only, not all of them. The sample has 40,000 or so clones, 35% to 45% seen once. Source: tumor tissue, taken after nivolumab (anti-PD-1) treatment. Receptors were obtained from a person aged 35-79 years with oral cavity squamous cell carcinoma.

Only a few counts were recorded for this clone. The chain combines TRBV30 with TRBJ2-7; TRBD1 matches at 8 bases. Germline CDR1 GTSNPN, CDR2 SVGIG (reference sequence). The CDR3 is made up of 14 amino acids. V shed 7 bases, J shed 2 bases, and the junction held 10 bases outside the gene matches. DNA of the CDR3: TGTGCCTTCTCGACAGGGGCCGGGGCCTACGAGCAGTACTTC. Amino acid sequence: CAFSTGAGAYEQYF.

J is TRBJ1-1 and V is TRBV5-1; TRBD1 matches at 8 bases. Trimming at V came to 2 bases and at J to 5 bases, leaving 5 bases not matched to a gene. The germline CDR1 and CDR2 sequences are SGHRS and YFSETQ. The CDR3 loop spans 14 amino acids. The CDR3 region has the DNA TGCGCCAGCAGCTTTCAGGGGGCTGGTACTGAAGCTTTCTTT. Its translation is CASSFQGAGTEAFF.

The gene calls are TRBV10-2 and TRBJ2-1; 10 positions agree with TRBD2. With 2 bases clipped from V and 15 bases from J, the junction kept 4 bases outside the gene matches. This CDR3 spans 12 amino acids. Germline values: CDR1 WSHSY, CDR2 SAAADI. CDR3 in amino acids: CASSETWTSGFF. CDR3 DNA: TGCGCCAGCAGTGAGACATGGACTAGCGGGTTCTTC.

There are a few counts of this clone. The chain is built from TRBV19 and TRBJ1-2; unclear D gene. The CDR3 runs to 12 residues. Germline CDR1 and CDR2: LNHDA and SQIVND (reference sequence). V lost 6 bases and J lost 3, with 8 bases in between. This CDR3 reads CASRKDHYGYTF. CDR3 sequence (DNA): TGTGCCAGTAGGAAGGATCACTATGGCTACACCTTC.

The chain uses TRBV27 and TRBJ2-7, with D possibly being TRBD1 (5 bases). V lost 4 bases and J lost 0, with 25 bases in between. The CDR3 loop spans 19 amino acids. CDR1 and CDR2 from the germline V gene are MNHEY and SMNVEV (reference sequence). The CDR3: CASSSWTRGLQRSSYEQYF. The CDR3 DNA sequence: TGTGCCAGCAGTTCGTGGACAAGAGGTCTTCAAAGGAGCTCCTACGAGCAGTACTTC.

The chain is built from TRBV6-6 and TRBJ2-7, with TRBD1 matching 10 bases. From germline, CDR1 is MNHNY and CDR2 SVGAGI (reference sequence). The CDR3 extends over 15 amino acids. The J segment lost 1 base and the V segment lost 6 bases, leaving 6 bases of the junction unmatched. DNA of the CDR3: TGTGCCAGCAGATCCCGGACAGGGGGTTCCTACGAGCAGTACTTC. Translating it yields CASRSRTGGSYEQYF.

J is TRBJ1-1 and V is TRBV9, with unresolved D. The CDR3 runs to 13 residues. Germline CDR1 and CDR2: SGDLS and YYNGEE. The V end was cut by 0 bases, the J end by 4 bases, with 7 bases between. CDR3: CASSVEIFTEAFF. The CDR3 bases are TGTGCCAGCAGCGTAGAAATTTTCACTGAAGCTTTCTTT.

The chain links TRBV27 to TRBJ2-5; possibly TRBD1 for D (6 bases). V lost 4 bases and J 0 bases, leaving 6 bases between the germline ends. The CDR3 totals 13 residues. Germline V gene data show CDR1 as MNHEY and CDR2 as SMNVEV (reference sequence). The CDR3: CASSSGDQETQYF. The DNA of the CDR3 is TGTGCCAGCAGTTCAGGGGACCAAGAGACCCAGTACTTC.

The J gene is TRBJ1-1, the V gene TRBV27; D is ambiguous. V was shortened by 5 bases and J by 5 bases, with 15 bases between the two germline ends. CDR3 length: 14 residues. The germline CDR1 and CDR2 sequences are MNHEY and SMNVEV (reference sequence). The CDR3 nucleotides are TGTGCCAGCAGTAAAAATCCCCGGGTTACTGAAGCTTTCTTT. Protein: CASSKNPRVTEAFF.

V and J are TRBV7-9 and TRBJ1-1; D is undetermined. Germline lookup yields CDR1 SEHNR and CDR2 FQNEAQ (reference sequence). This CDR3 spans 12 amino acids. V dropped 1 base and J dropped 4 bases, with 4 bases sitting between them. The CDR3 region is CASSLVSTEAFF. CDR3 sequence (DNA): TGTGCCAGCAGCTTAGTCTCCACTGAAGCTTTCTTT.

V gene TRBV7-3 combines with J gene TRBJ1-1; tentative D call: TRBD1 (6 bases). This CDR3 comprises 13 residues. Germline CDR1 is SGHTA and CDR2 is FQGTGA. V was shortened by 5 bases and J by 5 bases, with 12 bases between the two germline ends. The CDR3: CASSRQVGTEAFF. The CDR3 DNA is TGTGCCAGCAGCCGACAGGTCGGGACTGAAGCTTTCTTT.

This sequence joins TRBV28 and TRBJ2-1; TRBD2 aligns across 10 bases. CDR3 length equals 14 residues. After removal of 4 bases from V and 6 bases from J, the junction contained 3 bases not matched to a gene. Germline lookup yields CDR1 MDHEN and CDR2 SYDVKM. The CDR3 bases are TGTGCCAGCAGTTCAGCGGGAGGGGCCAATGAGCAGTTCTTC. Its protein product is CASSSAGGANEQFF.

This clone was counted a few times. This chain uses TRBV7-9 with TRBJ1-1; D is possibly TRBD1 (5 bases). Trimming removed 7 bases at V and 7 bases at J, with 16 bases between. The CDR3 consists of 13 residues. The germline gives CDR1 SEHNR, CDR2 FQNEAQ (reference sequence). The chain's CDR3 is CASTPGSGVEAFF. CDR3 coding DNA: TGTGCCAGCACCCCAGGGTCGGGGGTTGAAGCTTTCTTT. The full variable domain, completed using reference TRBV7-9 and TRBJ1-1, is DTGVSQNPRHKITKRGQNVTFRCDPISEHNRLYWYRQTLGQGPEFLTYFQNEAQLEKSRLLSDRFSAERPKGSFSTLEIQRTEQGDSAMYLCASTPGSGVEAFFGQGTRLTVV.

With respect to this clone: The sample has other DNA sequences that encode this CDR3 too. The chain recombines TRBV11-1 with TRBJ2-3; D remains unclear. Between the trimmed V and J ends, which lost 0 bases and 1 base, there was a span of 5 bases. This CDR3 is 14 amino acids long. The germline gives CDR1 SGHAT, CDR2 FQDESV (reference sequence). CDR3 bases: TGTGCCAGCAGCTTAGCGACGGGCACAGATACGCAGTATTTT. The encoded protein is CASSLATGTDTQYF.

This clone was picked up a small number of times. CDR3: CASSFPGQGNSPLHF. The CDR3 DNA is TGTGCCAGCAGTTTTCCGGGACAGGGTAATTCACCCCTCCACTTT. This chain connects TRBV6-5 to TRBJ1-6, with 9 positions matching TRBD1. The CDR3 consists of 15 residues. The V gene end was trimmed by 4 bases and the J gene end by 6 bases; junction bases not matched to a gene: 4. Germline lookup yields CDR1 MNHEY and CDR2 SVGAGI.

The J gene is TRBJ2-7, the V gene TRBV10-2; D might be TRBD1 (6 bases). CDR3 size: 16 residues. Trimming took off 5 bases at V and 1 base at J, with 18 bases between the two ends. Germline V gene data show CDR1 as WSHSY and CDR2 as SAAADI. The chain's CDR3 is CASSSTGRLKSYEQYF. In nucleotides, the CDR3 is TGCGCCAGCAGTAGCACAGGGCGCCTTAAGTCCTACGAGCAGTACTTC.

The chain has TRBV2 and TRBJ2-1, with a tentative D call TRBD2 (5 bases). Germline V gene data show CDR1 as SNHLY and CDR2 as FYNNEI. Trimming cost V 7 bases and J 6 bases, with 10 bases left between them. The CDR3 length is 12 residues. The CDR3 protein is CASTQLVNEQFF. In DNA, the CDR3 is TGTGCCAGCACCCAACTAGTCAATGAGCAGTTCTTC.

This clone has more than one count but fewer than ten. The rearrangement uses TRBV7-2 and TRBJ2-3; unclear D gene. CDR1 and CDR2 from the germline V gene are SGHTA and FQGNSA. The CDR3 spans 12 residues. Deletions cut 5 bases from V and 2 bases from J, with 5 bases between. For the CDR3, the DNA is TGTGCCAGCAGCCCTTACACAGATACGCAGTATTTT. Translating gives CASSPYTDTQYF.

This clone was seen a few times. The chain recombines TRBV28 with TRBJ2-2, with D hard to call. Trimming shortened V by 7 bases and J by 3 bases, and 12 bases separated the two germline ends. CDR3 size: 14 residues. CDR1 is MDHEN, CDR2 SYDVKM, per germline. The CDR3 here is CASNPAWDTGELFF. CDR3 nucleotides: TGTGCCAGCAATCCGGCCTGGGACACCGGGGAGCTGTTTTTT.

The J gene is TRBJ1-2, the V gene TRBV6-6, with D hard to call. The CDR3 has 14 amino acids. Germline lookup yields CDR1 MNHNY and CDR2 SVGAGI (reference sequence). The ends were cut back, 2 bases at V and 4 bases at J, with 11 bases in the middle. The CDR3: CASSYVGTSYGYTF. The DNA for the CDR3 is TGTGCCAGCAGTTACGTCGGCACCAGCTATGGCTACACCTTC.

The chain has TRBV19 and TRBJ1-1; 7 bases map to TRBD1. The CDR3 is made up of 13 amino acids. J gave up 8 bases and V 6 bases, and 9 bases lay outside the gene matches. The germline V gene encodes CDR1 LNHDA and CDR2 SQIVND (reference sequence). CDR3 region: CASSSGTALEAFF. Written as DNA, the CDR3 is TGTGCCAGTAGCTCCGGGACAGCCCTAGAAGCTTTCTTT.

In nucleotides, the CDR3 is TGTGCCAGCAGTTTCGCGGGCCAGATTTACGAGCAGTACTTC. Protein: CASSFAGQIYEQYF. The V and J genes are TRBV28 and TRBJ2-7; D might be TRBD2 (5 bases). Trimming removed 3 bases at V and 4 bases at J, with 13 bases between. CDR1 is MDHEN, CDR2 SYDVKM, per germline. This CDR3 spans 14 amino acids.

V usage is TRBV2 and J usage is TRBJ2-6; no reliable D call. This CDR3 contains 13 residues. Germline loops: CDR1 SNHLY, CDR2 FYNNEI. V lost 8 bases and J lost 3, with 8 bases in between. The DNA of the CDR3 is TGTGCCAGCCTGGGCTTTGGGGCCAACGTCCTGACTTTC. Protein: CASLGFGANVLTF. Drawing the rest from reference TRBV2 and TRBJ2-6, the complete variable domain is EPEVTQTPSHQVTQMGQEVILRCVPISNHLYFYWYRQILGQKVEFLVSFYNNEISEKSEIFDDQFSVERPDGSNFTLKIRSTKLEDSAMYFCASLGFGANVLTFGAGSRLTVL.

This clone was recorded a few times. The chain carries TRBV5-1 and TRBJ1-5; D possibly corresponds to TRBD1 (6 bases). The V end lost 0 bases, the J end lost 7 bases, and 14 bases lay between the germline ends. The length of the CDR3 is 15 residues. Germline lookup yields CDR1 SGHRS and CDR2 YFSETQ. CDR3 amino acids: CASSLEGGAFQPQHF. The CDR3 DNA reads as TGCGCCAGCAGCTTGGAGGGGGGCGCGTTCCAGCCCCAGCATTTT.